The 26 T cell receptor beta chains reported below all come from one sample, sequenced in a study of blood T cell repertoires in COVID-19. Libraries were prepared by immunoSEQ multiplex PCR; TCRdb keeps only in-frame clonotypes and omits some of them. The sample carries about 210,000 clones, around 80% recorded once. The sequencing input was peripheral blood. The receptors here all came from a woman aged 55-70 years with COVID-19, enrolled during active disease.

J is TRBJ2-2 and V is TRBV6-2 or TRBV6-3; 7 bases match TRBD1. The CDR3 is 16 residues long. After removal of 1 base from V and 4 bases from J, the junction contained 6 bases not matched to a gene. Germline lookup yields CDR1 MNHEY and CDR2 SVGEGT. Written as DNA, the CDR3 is TGTGCCAGCAGTTACTACCCGGGACAGCGCACCGGGGAGCTGTTTTTT. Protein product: CASSYYPGQRTGELFF.

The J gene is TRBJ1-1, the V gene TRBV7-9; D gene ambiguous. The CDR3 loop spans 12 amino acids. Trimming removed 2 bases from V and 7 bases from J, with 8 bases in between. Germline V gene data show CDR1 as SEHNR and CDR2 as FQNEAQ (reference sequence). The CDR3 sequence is CASSLTVFEAFF. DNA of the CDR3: TGTGCCAGCAGCTTAACAGTCTTTGAAGCTTTCTTT.

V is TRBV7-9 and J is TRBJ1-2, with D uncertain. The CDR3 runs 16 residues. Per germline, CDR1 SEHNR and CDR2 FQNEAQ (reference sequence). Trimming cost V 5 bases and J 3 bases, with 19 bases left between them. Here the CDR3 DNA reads TGTGCCAGCAGCCTCAACATGGTCCGTTATGACTATGGCTACACCTTC. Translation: CASSLNMVRYDYGYTF. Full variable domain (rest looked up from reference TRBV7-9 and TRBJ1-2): DTGVSQNPRHKITKRGQNVTFRCDPISEHNRLYWYRQTLGQGPEFLTYFQNEAQLEKSRLLSDRFSAERPKGSFSTLEIQRTEQGDSAMYLCASSLNMVRYDYGYTFGSGTRLTVV.

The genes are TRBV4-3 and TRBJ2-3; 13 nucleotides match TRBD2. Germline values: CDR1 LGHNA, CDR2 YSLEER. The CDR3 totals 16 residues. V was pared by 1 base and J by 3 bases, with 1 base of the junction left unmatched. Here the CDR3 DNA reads TGCGCCAGCAGCCAAGGGACTAGCGGGAGAACAGATACGCAGTATTTT. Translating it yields CASSQGTSGRTDTQYF.

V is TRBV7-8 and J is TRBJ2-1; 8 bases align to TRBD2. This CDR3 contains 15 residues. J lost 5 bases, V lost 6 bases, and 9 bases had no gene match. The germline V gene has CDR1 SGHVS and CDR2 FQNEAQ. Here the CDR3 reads CASSKSGTRNNEQFF. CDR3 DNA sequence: TGTGCCAGCAGTAAATCCGGGACTAGAAACAATGAGCAGTTCTTC. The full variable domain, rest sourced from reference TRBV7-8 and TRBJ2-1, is GAGVSQSPRYKVAKRGQDVALRCDPISGHVSLFWYQQALGQGPEFLTYFQNEAQLDKSGLPSDRFFAERPEGSVSTLKIQRTQQEDSAVYLCASSKSGTRNNEQFFGPGTRLTVL.

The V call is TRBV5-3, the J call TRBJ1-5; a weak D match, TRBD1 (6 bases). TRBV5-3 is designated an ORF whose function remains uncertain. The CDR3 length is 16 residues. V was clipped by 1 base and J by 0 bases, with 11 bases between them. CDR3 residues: CARSLSGGSSNQPQHF. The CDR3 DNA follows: TGTGCCAGAAGCTTGTCGGGGGGCTCTAGCAATCAGCCCCAGCATTTT.

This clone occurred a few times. This chain's CDR3 is CASRAGYEQYF. The CDR3 bases are TGTGCCAGCAGGGCGGGGTACGAGCAGTACTTC. This chain links TRBV12-3 or TRBV12-4 with TRBJ2-7; a possible D gene is TRBD2 (6 bases). The CDR3 length is 11 residues. The germline V and J ends were trimmed by 6 bases and 4 bases, with 7 bases remaining between them.

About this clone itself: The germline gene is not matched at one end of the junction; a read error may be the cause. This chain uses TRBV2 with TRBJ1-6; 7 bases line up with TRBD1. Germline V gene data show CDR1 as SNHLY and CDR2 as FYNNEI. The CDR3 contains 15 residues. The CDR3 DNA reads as TGTGCCAGCGGTGAACAACAGGGGTCTAATTCACCCCTCCACTTT. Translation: CASGEQQGSNSPLHF.

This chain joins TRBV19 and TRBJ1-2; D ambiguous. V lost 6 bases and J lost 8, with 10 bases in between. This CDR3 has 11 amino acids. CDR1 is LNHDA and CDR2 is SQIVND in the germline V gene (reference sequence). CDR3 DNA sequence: TGTGCCAGTAGCAGATCGAGGGGCTACACCTTC. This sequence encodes CASSRSRGYTF.

The CDR3 reads CASSPGGGGAPKNIQYF. CDR3 nucleotide sequence: TGTGCCAGCAGTCCTGGTGGAGGGGGCGCTCCCAAAAACATTCAGTACTTC. This sequence joins TRBV28 and TRBJ2-4; tentatively, D is TRBD1 (7 bases). V lost 5 bases and J lost 2, with 19 bases in between. The germline V gene has CDR1 MDHEN and CDR2 SYDVKM. CDR3 size: 17 residues.

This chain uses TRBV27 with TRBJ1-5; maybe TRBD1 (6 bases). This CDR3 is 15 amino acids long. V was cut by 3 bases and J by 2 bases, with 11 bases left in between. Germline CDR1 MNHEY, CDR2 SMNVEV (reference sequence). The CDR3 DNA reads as TGTGCCAGCAGTTTGGGCGCAGGGGGCAATCAGCCCCAGCATTTT. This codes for CASSLGAGGNQPQHF.

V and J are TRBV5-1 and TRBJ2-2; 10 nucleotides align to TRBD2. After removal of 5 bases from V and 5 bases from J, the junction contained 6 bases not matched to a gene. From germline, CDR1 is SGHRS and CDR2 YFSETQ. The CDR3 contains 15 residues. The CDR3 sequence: CASSLAGVQTGELFF. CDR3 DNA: TGCGCCAGCAGTCTAGCGGGAGTACAGACCGGGGAGCTGTTTTTT.

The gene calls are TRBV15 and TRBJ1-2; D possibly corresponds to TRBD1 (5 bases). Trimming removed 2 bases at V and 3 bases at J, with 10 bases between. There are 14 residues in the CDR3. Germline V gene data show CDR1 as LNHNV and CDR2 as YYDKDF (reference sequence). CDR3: CATSRSGVDYGYTF. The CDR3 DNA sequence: TGTGCCACCAGCAGATCGGGGGTAGACTATGGCTACACCTTC.

This chain's CDR3 is CASSLARGSSYEQYF. The DNA of the CDR3 is TGTGCCAGCAGCTTAGCGCGGGGGAGCTCCTACGAGCAGTACTTC. The chain is built from TRBV7-9 and TRBJ2-7; 7 bases map to TRBD2. CDR1 is SEHNR and CDR2 is FQNEAQ in the germline V gene (reference sequence). The CDR3 spans 15 residues. The ends lost 0 bases at V and 0 bases at J; junction bases unmatched: 2. Looking up the rest from reference TRBV7-9 and TRBJ2-7 gives the full variable domain: DTGVSQNPRHKITKRGQNVTFRCDPISEHNRLYWYRQTLGQGPEFLTYFQNEAQLEKSRLLSDRFSAERPKGSFSTLEIQRTEQGDSAMYLCASSLARGSSYEQYFGPGTRLTVT.

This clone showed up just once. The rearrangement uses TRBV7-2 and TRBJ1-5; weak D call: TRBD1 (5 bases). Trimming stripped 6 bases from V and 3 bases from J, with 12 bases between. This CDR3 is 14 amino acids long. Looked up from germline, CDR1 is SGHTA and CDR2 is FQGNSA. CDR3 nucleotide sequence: TGTGCCAGCAGACCTAGGGGTCTCAATCAGCCCCAGCATTTT. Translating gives CASRPRGLNQPQHF.

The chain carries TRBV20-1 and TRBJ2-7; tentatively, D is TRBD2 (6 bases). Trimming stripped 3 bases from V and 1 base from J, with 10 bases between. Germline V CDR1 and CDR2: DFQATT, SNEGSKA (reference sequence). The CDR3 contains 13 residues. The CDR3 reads CSASALASYEQYV. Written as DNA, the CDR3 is TGCAGTGCTAGTGCTCTAGCGTCCTACGAGCAGTACGTC.

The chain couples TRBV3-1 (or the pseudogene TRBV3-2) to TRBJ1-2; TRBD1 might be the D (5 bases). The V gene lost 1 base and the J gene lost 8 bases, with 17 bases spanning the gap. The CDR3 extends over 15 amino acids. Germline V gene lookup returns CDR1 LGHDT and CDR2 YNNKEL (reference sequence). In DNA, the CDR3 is TGTGCCAGCAGCCAAGTTTGGGGCGAGGTAAAGGGCTACACCTTC. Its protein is CASSQVWGEVKGYTF.

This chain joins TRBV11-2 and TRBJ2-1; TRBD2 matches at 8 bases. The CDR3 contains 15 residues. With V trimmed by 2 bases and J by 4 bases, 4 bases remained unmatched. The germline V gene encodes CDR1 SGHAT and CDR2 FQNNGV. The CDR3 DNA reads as TGTGCCAGCAGCTTACGACTAGCGACATACAATGAGCAGTTCTTC. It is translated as CASSLRLATYNEQFF.

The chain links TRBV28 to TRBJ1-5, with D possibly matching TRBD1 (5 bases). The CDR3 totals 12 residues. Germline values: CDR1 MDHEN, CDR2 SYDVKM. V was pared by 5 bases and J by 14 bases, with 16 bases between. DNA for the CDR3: TGTGCCAGCAGTAACCTTCGGCAGACAGAGCATTTT. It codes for CASSNLRQTEHF.

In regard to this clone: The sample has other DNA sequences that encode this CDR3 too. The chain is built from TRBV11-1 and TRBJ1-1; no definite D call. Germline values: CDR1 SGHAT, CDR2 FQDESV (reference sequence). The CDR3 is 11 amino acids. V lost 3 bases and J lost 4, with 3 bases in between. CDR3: CASSFRTEAFF. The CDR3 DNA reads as TGTGCCAGCAGCTTCCGCACTGAAGCTTTCTTT.

DNA for the CDR3: TGCGCCAGCGTACCGACTAGCGGGAGTTCTGATACGCAGTATTTT. It is translated as CASVPTSGSSDTQYF. The genes are TRBV10-2 and TRBJ2-3; 12 positions match TRBD2. The germline gives CDR1 WSHSY, CDR2 SAAADI. V trimming: 8 bases; J trimming: 6 bases; junction bases outside the gene matches: 9. The length of the CDR3 is 15 residues.

The CDR3 is CSVEVPGLAGAYEQYF. The CDR3 DNA sequence: TGCAGCGTTGAGGTACCGGGACTAGCGGGAGCCTACGAGCAGTACTTC. The rearrangement uses TRBV29-1 and TRBJ2-7; 14 nucleotides align to TRBD2. Germline V gene data show CDR1 as SQVTM and CDR2 as ANQGSEA. The J segment lost 2 bases and the V segment lost 3 bases, leaving 6 bases of the junction unmatched. The CDR3 length is 16 residues.

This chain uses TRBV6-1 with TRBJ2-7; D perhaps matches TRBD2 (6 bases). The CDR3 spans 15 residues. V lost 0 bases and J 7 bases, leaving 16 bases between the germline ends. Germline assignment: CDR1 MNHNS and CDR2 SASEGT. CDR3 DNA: TGTGCCAGCAGTGAAGCGGGAAGGAGGGCTGAGGAGCAGTACGTC. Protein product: CASSEAGRRAEEQYV.

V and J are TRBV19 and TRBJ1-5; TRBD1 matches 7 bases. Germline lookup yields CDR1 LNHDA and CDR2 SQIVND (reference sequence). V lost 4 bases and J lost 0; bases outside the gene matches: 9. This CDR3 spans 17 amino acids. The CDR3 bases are TGTGCCAGTAGTACCCCTGGGACAGAATATAGCAATCAGCCCCAGCATTTT. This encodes CASSTPGTEYSNQPQHF.

CDR3 sequence: CASSPNSAYSPLHF. Written as DNA, the CDR3 is TGTGCCAGCAGTCCGAACAGTGCATATTCACCCCTCCACTTT. This chain connects TRBV27 to TRBJ1-6, with unresolved D. The CDR3 has 14 residues. CDR1 MNHEY and CDR2 SMNVEV come from the germline V gene (reference sequence). The germline V and J ends were trimmed by 5 bases and 8 bases, with 13 bases remaining between them.

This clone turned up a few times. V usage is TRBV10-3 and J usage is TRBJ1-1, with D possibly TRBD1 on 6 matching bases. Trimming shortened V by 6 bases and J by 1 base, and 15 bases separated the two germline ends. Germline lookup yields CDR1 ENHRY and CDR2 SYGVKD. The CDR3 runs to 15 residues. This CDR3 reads CAISLASGENTEAFF. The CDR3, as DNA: TGTGCCATCAGCCTCGCTTCAGGGGAGAACACTGAAGCTTTCTTT.